The T cell receptor beta chain described here comes from a study of blood T cell repertoires in COVID-19. At the level of the study: Acute and convalescent COVID-19 specimens originated in the United States, Italy and Spain. Nucleic acid was either cDNA or gDNA, and it came from T cells, B-cell-depleted T cells, or PBMCs.

Per germline, CDR1 SGHTS and CDR2 YDEGEE. CDR3 length: 18 residues. Trimming removed 3 bases from V and 1 base from J, with 19 bases in between. Assay used: immunoSEQ multiplex PCR; TCRdb lists only in-frame clones, some missing. The data hold about 100,000 clones, with around four fifths observed a single time. The rearrangement links TRBV5-8 to TRBJ2-2; D unclear. The specimen sequenced was peripheral blood. The TCR sequence derives from a man over 45 with active or convalescent COVID-19. CDR3 region: CASSWVPEVAGNTGELFF. CDR3 sequence (DNA): TGTGCCAGCAGCTGGGTCCCCGAGGTTGCCGGGAACACCGGGGAGCTGTTTTTT.